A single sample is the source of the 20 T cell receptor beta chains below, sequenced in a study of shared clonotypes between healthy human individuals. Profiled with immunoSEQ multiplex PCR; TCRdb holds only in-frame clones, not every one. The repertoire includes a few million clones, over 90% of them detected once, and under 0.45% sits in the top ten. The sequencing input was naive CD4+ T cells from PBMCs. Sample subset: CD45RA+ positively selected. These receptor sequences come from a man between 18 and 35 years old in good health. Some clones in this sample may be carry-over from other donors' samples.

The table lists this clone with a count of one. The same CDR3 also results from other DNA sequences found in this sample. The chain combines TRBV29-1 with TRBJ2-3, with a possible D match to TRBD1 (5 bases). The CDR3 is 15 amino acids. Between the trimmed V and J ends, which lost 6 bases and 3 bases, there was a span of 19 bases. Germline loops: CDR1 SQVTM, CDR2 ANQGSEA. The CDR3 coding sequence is TGCAGCGTGTCATCGGACGGATCAGGGACAGATACGCAGTATTTT. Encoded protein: CSVSSDGSGTDTQYF.

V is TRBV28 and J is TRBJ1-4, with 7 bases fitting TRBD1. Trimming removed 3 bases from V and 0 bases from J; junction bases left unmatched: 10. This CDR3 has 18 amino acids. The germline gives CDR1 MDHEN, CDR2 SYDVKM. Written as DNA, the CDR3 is TGTGCCAGCAGTTTTATTGCCAGGGGGTCCGCAACTAATGAAAAACTGTTTTTT. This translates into CASSFIARGSATNEKLFF. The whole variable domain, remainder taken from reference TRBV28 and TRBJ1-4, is DVKVTQSSRYLVKRTGEKVFLECVQDMDHENMFWYRQDPGLGLRLIYFSYDVKMKEKGDIPEGYSVSREKKERFSLILESASTNQTSMYLCASSFIARGSATNEKLFFGSGTQLSVL.

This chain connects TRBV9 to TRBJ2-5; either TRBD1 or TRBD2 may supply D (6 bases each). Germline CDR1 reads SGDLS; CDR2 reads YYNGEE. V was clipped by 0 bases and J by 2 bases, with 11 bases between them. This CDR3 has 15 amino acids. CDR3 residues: CASSVGTGTQETQYF. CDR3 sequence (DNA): TGTGCCAGCAGCGTAGGCACAGGGACTCAAGAGACCCAGTACTTC.

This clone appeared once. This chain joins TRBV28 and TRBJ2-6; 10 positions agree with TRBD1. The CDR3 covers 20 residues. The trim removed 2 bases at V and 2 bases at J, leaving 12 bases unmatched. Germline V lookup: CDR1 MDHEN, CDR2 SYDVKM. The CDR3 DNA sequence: TGTGCCAGCAGTTTAAGCACCGGGACAGGGGACTTTACTGGGGCCAACGTCCTGACTTTC. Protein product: CASSLSTGTGDFTGANVLTF. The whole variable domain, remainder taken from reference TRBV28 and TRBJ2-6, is DVKVTQSSRYLVKRTGEKVFLECVQDMDHENMFWYRQDPGLGLRLIYFSYDVKMKEKGDIPEGYSVSREKKERFSLILESASTNQTSMYLCASSLSTGTGDFTGANVLTFGAGSRLTVL.

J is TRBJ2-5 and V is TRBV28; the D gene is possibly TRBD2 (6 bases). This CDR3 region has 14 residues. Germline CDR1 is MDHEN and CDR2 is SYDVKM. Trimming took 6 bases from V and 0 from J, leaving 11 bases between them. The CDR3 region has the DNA TGTGCCAGCAGGCCGAGGAGGGACCAAGAGACCCAGTACTTC. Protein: CASRPRRDQETQYF.

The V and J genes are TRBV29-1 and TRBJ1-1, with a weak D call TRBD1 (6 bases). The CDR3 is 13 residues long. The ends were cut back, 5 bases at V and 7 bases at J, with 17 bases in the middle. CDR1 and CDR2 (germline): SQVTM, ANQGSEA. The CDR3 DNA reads TGCAGCGTTATCACTATAGGACAGTTTGAAGCTTTCTTT. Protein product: CSVITIGQFEAFF.

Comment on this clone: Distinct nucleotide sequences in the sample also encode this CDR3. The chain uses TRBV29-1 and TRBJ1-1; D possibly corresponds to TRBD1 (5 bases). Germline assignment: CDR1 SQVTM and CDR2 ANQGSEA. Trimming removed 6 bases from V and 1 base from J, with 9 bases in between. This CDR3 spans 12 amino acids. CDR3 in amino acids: CSVSRGNTEAFF. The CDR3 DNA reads TGCAGCGTCTCTAGGGGGAACACTGAAGCTTTCTTT.

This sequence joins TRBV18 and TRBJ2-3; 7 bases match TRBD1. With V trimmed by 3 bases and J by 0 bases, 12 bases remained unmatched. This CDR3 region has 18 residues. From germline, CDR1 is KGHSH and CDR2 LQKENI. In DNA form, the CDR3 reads TGTGCCAGCTCACCGCCCGGGACAGTCATTTCTAGCACAGATACGCAGTATTTT. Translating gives CASSPPGTVISSTDTQYF.

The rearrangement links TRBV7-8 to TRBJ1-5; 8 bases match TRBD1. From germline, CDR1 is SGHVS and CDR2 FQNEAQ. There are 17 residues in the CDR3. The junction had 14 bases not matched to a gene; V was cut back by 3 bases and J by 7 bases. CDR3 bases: TGTGCCAGCAGCTTCCCAAGCGGGGCAGGGGGCCGACAGCCCCAGCATTTT. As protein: CASSFPSGAGGRQPQHF.

The CDR3 coding sequence is TGTGCCAGCAGCTTGGAGGGGGCCGGGGGGAGCGAGCAGTACTTC. As protein: CASSLEGAGGSEQYF. The chain combines TRBV5-4 with TRBJ2-7, with D perhaps being TRBD1 or TRBD2 (7 bases each). The V gene lost 0 bases and the J gene lost 6 bases, with 16 bases spanning the gap. The CDR3 runs 15 residues. The germline V gene has CDR1 SGHNT and CDR2 YYREEE (reference sequence).

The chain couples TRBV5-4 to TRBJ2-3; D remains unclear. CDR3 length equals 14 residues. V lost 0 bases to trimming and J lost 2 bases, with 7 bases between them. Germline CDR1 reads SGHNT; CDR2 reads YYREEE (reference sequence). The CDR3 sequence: CASSLDSFTDTQYF. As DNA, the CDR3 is TGTGCCAGCAGCTTGGACTCATTCACAGATACGCAGTATTTT.

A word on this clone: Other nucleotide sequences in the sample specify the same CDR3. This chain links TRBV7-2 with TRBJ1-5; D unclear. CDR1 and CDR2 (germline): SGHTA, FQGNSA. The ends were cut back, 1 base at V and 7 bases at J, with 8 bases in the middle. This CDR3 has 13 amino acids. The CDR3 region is CASSLGAGQPQHF. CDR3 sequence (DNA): TGTGCCAGCAGCTTAGGGGCGGGCCAGCCCCAGCATTTT.

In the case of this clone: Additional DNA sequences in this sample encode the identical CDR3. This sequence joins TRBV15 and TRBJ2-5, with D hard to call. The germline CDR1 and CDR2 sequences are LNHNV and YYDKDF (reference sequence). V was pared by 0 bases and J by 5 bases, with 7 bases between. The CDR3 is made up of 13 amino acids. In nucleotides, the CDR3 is TGTGCCACCAGCAGAGATCGGTGGGAGACCCAGTACTTC. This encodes CATSRDRWETQYF.

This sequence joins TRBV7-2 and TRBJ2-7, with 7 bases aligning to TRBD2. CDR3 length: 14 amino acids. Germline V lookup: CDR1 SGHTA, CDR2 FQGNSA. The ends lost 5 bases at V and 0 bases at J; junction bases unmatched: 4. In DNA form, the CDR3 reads TGTGCCAGCAGCCGGGGAGGGAGCTCCTACGAGCAGTACTTC. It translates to CASSRGGSSYEQYF.

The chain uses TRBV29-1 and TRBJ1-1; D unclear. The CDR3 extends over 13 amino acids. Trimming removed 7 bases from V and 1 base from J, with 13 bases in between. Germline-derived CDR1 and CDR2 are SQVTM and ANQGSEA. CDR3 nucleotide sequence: TGCAGCGCTCACCCGGACCGGAACACTGAAGCTTTCTTT. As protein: CSAHPDRNTEAFF.

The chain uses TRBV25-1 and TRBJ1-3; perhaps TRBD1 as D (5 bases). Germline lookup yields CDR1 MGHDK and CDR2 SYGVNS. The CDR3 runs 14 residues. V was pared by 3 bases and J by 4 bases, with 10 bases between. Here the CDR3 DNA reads TGTGCCAGCAGTGATGGGGGGACCGGAAACACCATATATTTT. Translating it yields CASSDGGTGNTIYF.

In nucleotides, the CDR3 is TGCAGCGTCGGCTTACAGGGGGGGGAGACCCAGTACTTC. Translating it yields CSVGLQGGETQYF. V usage is TRBV29-1 and J usage is TRBJ2-5; TRBD1 might be the D (8 bases). This CDR3 is 13 amino acids long. From germline, CDR1 is SQVTM and CDR2 ANQGSEA. The V end lost 6 bases, the J end lost 5 bases, and 16 bases lay between the germline ends.

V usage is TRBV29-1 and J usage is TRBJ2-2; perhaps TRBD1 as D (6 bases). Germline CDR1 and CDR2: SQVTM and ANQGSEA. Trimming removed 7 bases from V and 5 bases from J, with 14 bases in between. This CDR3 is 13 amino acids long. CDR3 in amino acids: CSALTGRTGELFF. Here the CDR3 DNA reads TGCAGCGCATTGACAGGCAGAACCGGGGAGCTGTTTTTT.

The CDR3 sequence: CATLDYQETQYF. CDR3 DNA sequence: TGTGCCACCCTGGACTACCAAGAGACCCAGTACTTC. The chain couples TRBV28 to TRBJ2-5, with D perhaps TRBD2 (5 bases). From germline, CDR1 is MDHEN and CDR2 SYDVKM. This CDR3 region has 12 residues. Trimming shortened V by 10 bases and J by 0 bases, and 9 bases separated the two germline ends. The full variable domain, its missing parts supplied by reference TRBV28 and TRBJ2-5, is DVKVTQSSRYLVKRTGEKVFLECVQDMDHENMFWYRQDPGLGLRLIYFSYDVKMKEKGDIPEGYSVSREKKERFSLILESASTNQTSMYLCATLDYQETQYFGPGTRLLVL.

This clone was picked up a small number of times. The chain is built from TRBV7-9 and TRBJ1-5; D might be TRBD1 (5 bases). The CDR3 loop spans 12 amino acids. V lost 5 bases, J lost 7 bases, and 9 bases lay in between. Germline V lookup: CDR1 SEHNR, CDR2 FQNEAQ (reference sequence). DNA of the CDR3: TGTGCCAGCAGCCAAGGGACGCAGCCCCAGCATTTT. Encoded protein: CASSQGTQPQHF.